This T cell receptor (beta chain) was identified during a study of T-cell reconstitution after alpha-beta-depleted transplantation in children. Construction of the TCRbeta library involved unique molecular identifiers. Using its own MiXCR run on the PCR reads, TCRdb lists one record per CDR3 protein. This table has 450,000 to 500,000 distinct CDR3 sequences, about 12% appearing once. The CDR3 length is 14 residues. V was clipped by 5 bases and J by 0 bases; unmatched bases: 1. Per germline, CDR1 MNHEY and CDR2 SVGEGT. The origin of this receptor is a human donor who donated a stem cell graft to a child with combined immunodeficiency. The chain is built from TRBV6-2 or TRBV6-3 and TRBJ2-1, with 7 positions matching TRBD2. The sequenced sample was PBMCs from the stem cell graft donor, obtained from the stem cell graft. The CDR3 here is CASSRDYSYNEQFF. CDR3 nucleotide sequence: TGTGCCAGCAGTAGGGACTACTCCTACAATGAGCAGTTCTTC.